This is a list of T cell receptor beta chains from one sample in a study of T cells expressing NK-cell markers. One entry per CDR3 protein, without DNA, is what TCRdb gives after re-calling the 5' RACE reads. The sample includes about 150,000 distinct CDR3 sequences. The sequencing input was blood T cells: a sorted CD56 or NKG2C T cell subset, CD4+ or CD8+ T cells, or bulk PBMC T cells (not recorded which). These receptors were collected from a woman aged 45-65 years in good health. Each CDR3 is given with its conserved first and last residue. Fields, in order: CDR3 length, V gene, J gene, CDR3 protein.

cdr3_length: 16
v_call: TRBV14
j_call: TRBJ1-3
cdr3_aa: CASSHRRASSGNTIYF

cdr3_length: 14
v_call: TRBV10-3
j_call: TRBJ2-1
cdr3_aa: CAIGRDRVDNEQFF

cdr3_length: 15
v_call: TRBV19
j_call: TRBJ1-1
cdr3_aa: CASSIGSGRGTEAFF

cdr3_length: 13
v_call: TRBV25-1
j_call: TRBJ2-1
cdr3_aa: CASSDRYYNEQFF

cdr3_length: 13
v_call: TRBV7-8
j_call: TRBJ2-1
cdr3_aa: CASSLSAGGEQFF

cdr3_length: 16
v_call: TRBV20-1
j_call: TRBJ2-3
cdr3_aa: CSARDGASGSPDTQYF

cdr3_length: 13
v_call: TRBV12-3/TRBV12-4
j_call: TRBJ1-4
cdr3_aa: CASSPGNDEKLFF

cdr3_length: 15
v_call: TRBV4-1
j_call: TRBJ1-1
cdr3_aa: CASSRLGTGDTEAFF

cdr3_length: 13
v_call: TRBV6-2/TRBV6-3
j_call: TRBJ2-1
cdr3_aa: CASIGGMNNEQFF

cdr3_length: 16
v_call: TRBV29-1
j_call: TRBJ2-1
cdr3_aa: CSVVVGTSFATNEQFF

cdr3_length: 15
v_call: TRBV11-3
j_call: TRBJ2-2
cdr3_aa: CASGPLAGEGGELFF

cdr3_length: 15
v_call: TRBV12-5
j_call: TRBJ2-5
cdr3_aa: CASGLPSGYQETQYF

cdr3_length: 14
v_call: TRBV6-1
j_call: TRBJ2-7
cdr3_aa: CASSVQGTGYEQYF

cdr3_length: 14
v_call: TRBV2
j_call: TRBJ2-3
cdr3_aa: CASSEGQITDTQYF

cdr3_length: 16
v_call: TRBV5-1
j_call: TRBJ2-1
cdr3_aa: CASSLGQGALYNEQFF

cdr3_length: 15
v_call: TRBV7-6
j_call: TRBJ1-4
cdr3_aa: CASSYEQGLYEKLFF

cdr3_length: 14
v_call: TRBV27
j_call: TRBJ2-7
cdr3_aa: CASSFWGTKGEQYF

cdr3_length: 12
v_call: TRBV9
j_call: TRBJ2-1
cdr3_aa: CASGRVQNEQFF

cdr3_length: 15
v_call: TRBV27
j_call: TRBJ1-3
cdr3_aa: CASSLSATSGNTIYF

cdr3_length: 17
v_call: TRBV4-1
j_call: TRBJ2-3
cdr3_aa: CASSQYPGQDYTDTQYF

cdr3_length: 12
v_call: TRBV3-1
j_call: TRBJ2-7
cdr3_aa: CASSLGVDEQYF

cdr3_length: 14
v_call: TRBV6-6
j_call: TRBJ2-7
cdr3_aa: CASSPTGTTYEQYF

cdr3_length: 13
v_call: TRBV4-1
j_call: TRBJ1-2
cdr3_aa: CASSQTQTGGYTF

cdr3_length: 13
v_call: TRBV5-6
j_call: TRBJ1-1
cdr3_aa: CASGLTGNTEAFF

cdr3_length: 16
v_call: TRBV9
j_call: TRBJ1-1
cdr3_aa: CASSAWTGPLNTEAFF

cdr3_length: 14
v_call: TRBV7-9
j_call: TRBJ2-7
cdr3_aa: CASSLVREDYEQYF

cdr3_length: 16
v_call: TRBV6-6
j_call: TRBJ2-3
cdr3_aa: CASYFSGRDNEDTQYF

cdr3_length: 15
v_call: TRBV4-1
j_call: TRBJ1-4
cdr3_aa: CASSLMVSQAEKLFF

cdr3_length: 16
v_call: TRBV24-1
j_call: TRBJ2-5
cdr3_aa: CATSDFTGAVGETQYF

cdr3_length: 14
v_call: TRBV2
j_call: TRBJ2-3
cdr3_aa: CASRESGGTDTQYF

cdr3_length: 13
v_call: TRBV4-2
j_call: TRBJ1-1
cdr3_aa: CASSQQGDTEAFF

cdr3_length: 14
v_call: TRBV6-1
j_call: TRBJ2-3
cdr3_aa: CASSDLLSTDTQYF

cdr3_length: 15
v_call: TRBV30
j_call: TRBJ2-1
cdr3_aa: CAWRPREVLFDEQFF

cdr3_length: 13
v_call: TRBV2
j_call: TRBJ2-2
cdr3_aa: CAERGGIDGELFF

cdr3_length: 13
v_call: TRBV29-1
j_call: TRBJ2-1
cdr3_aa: CSVAGGGYNEQFF

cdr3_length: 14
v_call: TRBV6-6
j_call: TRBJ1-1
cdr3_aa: CASSYGGGNTEAFF

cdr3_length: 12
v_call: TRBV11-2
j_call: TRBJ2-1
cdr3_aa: CADSEGANEQFF

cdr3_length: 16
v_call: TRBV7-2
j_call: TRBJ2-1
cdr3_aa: CASSLDGYSSYNEQFF

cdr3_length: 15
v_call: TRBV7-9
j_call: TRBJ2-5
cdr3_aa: CASSLARGGQETQYF

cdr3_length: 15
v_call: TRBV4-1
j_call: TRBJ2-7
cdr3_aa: CASSQAAGLAYEQYF

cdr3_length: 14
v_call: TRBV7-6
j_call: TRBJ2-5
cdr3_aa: CASSFWTGQETQYF

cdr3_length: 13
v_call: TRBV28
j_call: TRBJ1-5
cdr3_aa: CASSLQGAQPQHF

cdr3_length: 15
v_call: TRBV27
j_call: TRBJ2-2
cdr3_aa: CASTLQGFNTGELFF

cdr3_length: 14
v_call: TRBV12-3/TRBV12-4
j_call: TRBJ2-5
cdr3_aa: CASNPDGAGWTQYF

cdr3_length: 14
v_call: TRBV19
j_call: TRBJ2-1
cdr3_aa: CASSWEGTYNEQFF

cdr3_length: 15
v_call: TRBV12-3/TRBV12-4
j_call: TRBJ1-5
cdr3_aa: CASRARGEVNQPQHF

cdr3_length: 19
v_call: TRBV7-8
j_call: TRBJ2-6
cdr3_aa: CASSLGVGQGVSGANVLTF

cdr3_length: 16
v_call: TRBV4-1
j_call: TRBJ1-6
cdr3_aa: CASSQPQGAVNSPLHF